Listed below are T cell receptor beta chains from one sample, sequenced in a study of blood T cell repertoires in COVID-19. Profiling relied on immunoSEQ multiplex PCR, and the TCRdb table lists in-frame clones only, not all of them. The sample has 310,000 or so clones, more than 80% seen once. The specimen was PBMCs or T cells enriched from blood (not recorded which). All receptors come from a woman aged 25 to 45 who had recovered from COVID-19. Each CDR3 is given with its conserved first and last residue. The D gene is left open where the match is weak. A row's size may be missing; if present it is once, few, many or a size class.

clone_size,d_call,j_call,v_call,cdr3_aa,cdr3_nt
.,TRBD1,TRBJ2-7,TRBV7-9,CASSGPTGDYTYEQYF,TGTGCCAGCAGCGGTCCGACAGGGGATTATACCTACGAGCAGTACTTC
.,.,TRBJ1-1,TRBV28,CASSLPQGMGTEAFF,TGTGCCAGCAGTTTACCCCAGGGTATGGGCACTGAAGCTTTCTTT
once,TRBD1,TRBJ1-2,TRBV6-5,CASRTGQLRPGYTF,TGTGCCAGCAGAACGGGACAGCTCCGTCCTGGCTACACCTTC
.,TRBD1,TRBJ2-1,TRBV30,CAWSVISITTGEQFF,TGTGCCTGGAGTGTCATTAGTATTACGACAGGGGAGCAGTTCTTC
.,TRBD1,TRBJ2-1,TRBV11-2,CASSYRGGALDNEQFF,TGTGCCAGCAGCTATCGAGGGGGCGCCTTGGACAATGAGCAGTTCTTC
.,.,TRBJ2-1,TRBV13,CASSSTLGGGYNEQFF,TGTGCCAGCAGCTCAACTCTAGGGGGTGGGTACAATGAGCAGTTCTTC
.,.,TRBJ2-6,TRBV5-4,CASSFLGASGANVLTF,TGTGCCAGCAGCTTCCTAGGGGCCTCTGGGGCCAACGTCCTGACTTTC
.,.,TRBJ1-1,TRBV9,CASSQGLRTEAFF,TGTGCCAGCAGTCAGGGGTTGCGCACTGAAGCTTTCTTT
.,.,TRBJ2-1,TRBV5-5,CASSPQDNEQFF,TGTGCCAGCAGCCCACAGGACAATGAGCAGTTCTTC
.,TRBD2,TRBJ2-1,TRBV19,CASRTGLAENYNEQFF,TGTGCCAGTAGGACGGGACTAGCGGAAAACTACAATGAGCAGTTCTTC
.,TRBD2,TRBJ2-7,TRBV14,CASSDLAGSYEQYF,TGTGCCAGCAGCGATCTAGCGGGTTCCTACGAGCAGTACTTC
.,.,TRBJ2-1,TRBV19,CATTSIPGGNEQFF,TGTGCCACCACGAGTATCCCAGGGGGGAATGAGCAGTTCTTC
.,TRBD2,TRBJ2-3,TRBV5-6,CASSVGLARGDTQYF,TGTGCCAGCAGCGTGGGACTAGCCCGCGGAGATACGCAGTATTTT
.,.,TRBJ1-1,TRBV28,CASSLVAGAEAFF,TGTGCCAGCTCCCTGGTGGCAGGGGCTGAAGCTTTCTTT
.,TRBD1,TRBJ2-2,TRBV5-1,CASSLVQGDTGELFF,TGCGCCAGCAGCTTGGTTCAGGGGGACACCGGGGAGCTGTTTTTT
few,.,TRBJ2-7,TRBV7-2,CASSFLSGDSYEQYF,TGTGCCAGCAGCTTCCTATCGGGGGACTCCTACGAGCAGTACTTC